Listed below are T cell receptor beta chains from one sample, sequenced in a study of control samples from healthy donors and cancer patients. The table came from immunoSEQ multiplex PCR; TCRdb's copy has only in-frame clones and leaves some out. The sample contains roughly 69,000 clones, more than 70% of which appear only once. Sequenced sample: PBMCs. All receptors come from a woman aged 50 to 65 with head and neck cancer. CDR3s include the opening cysteine and the closing phenylalanine or tryptophan. The order of the fields is V gene, clone size, D gene, CDR3 length, J gene, CDR3 protein, CDR3 DNA. A D gene is named only where the DNA matches it firmly. Clone size is given for some rows only: seen once, a few or many times, or a class if the clone is expanded.

V gene: TRBV9; clone size: .; D gene: .; CDR3 length: 16; J gene: TRBJ1-4; CDR3 protein: CASSVEQGRSPEKLFF; CDR3 DNA: TGTGCCAGCAGCGTAGAGCAAGGGAGGTCACCAGAAAAACTGTTTTTT
V gene: TRBV7-8; clone size: .; D gene: .; CDR3 length: 17; J gene: TRBJ1-5; CDR3 protein: CASSLGGTPDSNQPQHF; CDR3 DNA: TGTGCCAGCAGCTTAGGGGGGACACCAGATAGCAATCAGCCCCAGCATTTT
V gene: TRBV28; clone size: once; D gene: .; CDR3 length: 14; J gene: TRBJ1-6; CDR3 protein: CASSAPGQNSPLHF; CDR3 DNA: TGTGCCAGCAGTGCCCCGGGACAAAATTCACCCCTCCACTTT
V gene: TRBV5-1; clone size: once; D gene: TRBD1; CDR3 length: 15; J gene: TRBJ2-3; CDR3 protein: CASSLSARGTDTQYF; CDR3 DNA: TGCGCCAGCAGCTTATCGGCCAGGGGGACAGATACGCAGTATTTT
V gene: TRBV7-3; clone size: .; D gene: .; CDR3 length: 12; J gene: TRBJ2-2; CDR3 protein: CASSPRGGELFF; CDR3 DNA: TGTGCCAGCAGCCCGCGGGGCGGGGAGCTGTTTTTT
V gene: TRBV6-5; clone size: few; D gene: .; CDR3 length: 14; J gene: TRBJ1-5; CDR3 protein: CASSYGQEGEPQHF; CDR3 DNA: TGTGCCAGCAGTTACGGGCAGGAGGGTGAGCCCCAGCATTTT
V gene: TRBV27; clone size: .; D gene: .; CDR3 length: 13; J gene: TRBJ1-2; CDR3 protein: CASRRGNNDGYTF; CDR3 DNA: TGTGCCAGCAGACGTGGTAATAATGATGGCTACACCTTC
V gene: TRBV2; clone size: .; D gene: TRBD2; CDR3 length: 16; J gene: TRBJ2-1; CDR3 protein: CASSEARTSGNNEQFF; CDR3 DNA: TGTGCCAGCAGTGAAGCGAGGACTAGCGGTAACAATGAGCAGTTCTTC
V gene: TRBV30; clone size: .; D gene: .; CDR3 length: 13; J gene: TRBJ1-1; CDR3 protein: CARRAGQNTEAFF; CDR3 DNA: TGTGCTCGGAGGGCAGGACAGAACACTGAAGCTTTCTTT
V gene: TRBV9; clone size: once; D gene: .; CDR3 length: 19; J gene: TRBJ1-3; CDR3 protein: CASSVDSPGPGSSGNTIYF; CDR3 DNA: TGTGCCAGCAGCGTAGATTCCCCGGGCCCCGGGAGCTCTGGAAACACCATATATTTT
V gene: TRBV9; clone size: .; D gene: TRBD1; CDR3 length: 16; J gene: TRBJ2-1; CDR3 protein: CASSVEDRGSYNEQFF; CDR3 DNA: TGTGCCAGCAGCGTAGAGGACAGGGGCTCCTACAATGAGCAGTTCTTC
V gene: TRBV5-1; clone size: .; D gene: TRBD2; CDR3 length: 14; J gene: TRBJ2-7; CDR3 protein: CAQGGGGVSYEQYF; CDR3 DNA: TGCGCCCAGGGTGGCGGGGGGGTCTCCTACGAGCAGTACTTC
V gene: TRBV27; clone size: .; D gene: TRBD1; CDR3 length: 15; J gene: TRBJ1-2; CDR3 protein: CATPPGGTGAYGYTF; CDR3 DNA: TGTGCCACTCCCCCCGGAGGGACAGGGGCCTATGGCTACACCTTC
V gene: TRBV4-1; clone size: once; D gene: .; CDR3 length: 15; J gene: TRBJ2-5; CDR3 protein: CASSQGPGTEETQYF; CDR3 DNA: TGCGCCAGCAGCCAAGGACCCGGGACTGAAGAGACCCAGTACTTC
V gene: TRBV2; clone size: .; D gene: .; CDR3 length: 10; J gene: TRBJ2-7; CDR3 protein: CASSDTEQYF; CDR3 DNA: TGTGCCAGCAGCGATACCGAGCAGTACTTC
V gene: TRBV19; clone size: once; D gene: .; CDR3 length: 13; J gene: TRBJ1-2; CDR3 protein: CASSIGRGGGYTF; CDR3 DNA: TGTGCCAGTAGTATAGGCAGGGGAGGAGGCTACACCTTC
V gene: TRBV28; clone size: .; D gene: .; CDR3 length: 19; J gene: TRBJ2-5; CDR3 protein: CASSSRQDPTESFQETQYF; CDR3 DNA: TGTGCCAGCAGCTCTAGACAGGACCCCACTGAAAGTTTCCAAGAGACCCAGTACTTC
V gene: TRBV20-1; clone size: .; D gene: .; CDR3 length: 14; J gene: TRBJ1-5; CDR3 protein: CSASGQISNQPQHF; CDR3 DNA: TGCAGTGCTAGTGGGCAGATTAGCAATCAGCCCCAGCATTTT
V gene: TRBV11-3; clone size: .; D gene: TRBD2; CDR3 length: 16; J gene: TRBJ2-1; CDR3 protein: CASSPGTSGGAVEQFF; CDR3 DNA: TGTGCCAGCAGCCCCGGGACTAGCGGGGGGGCAGTAGAGCAGTTCTTC
V gene: TRBV6-1; clone size: .; D gene: .; CDR3 length: 15; J gene: TRBJ1-5; CDR3 protein: CASSEGWMGNQPQHF; CDR3 DNA: TGTGCCAGCAGTGAAGGGTGGATGGGGAATCAGCCCCAGCATTTT
V gene: TRBV5-4; clone size: .; D gene: TRBD2; CDR3 length: 18; J gene: TRBJ2-3; CDR3 protein: CASSLAVLAGSSTDTQYF; CDR3 DNA: TGTGCCAGCAGCTTGGCGGTCCTAGCGGGGTCATCCACAGATACGCAGTATTTT
V gene: TRBV28; clone size: .; D gene: TRBD2; CDR3 length: 16; J gene: TRBJ2-3; CDR3 protein: CASNDLGLAGTDTQYF; CDR3 DNA: TGTGCCAGCAATGATTTAGGACTAGCGGGAACAGATACGCAGTATTTT
V gene: TRBV19; clone size: .; D gene: .; CDR3 length: 12; J gene: TRBJ1-2; CDR3 protein: CASSRGDYGYTF; CDR3 DNA: TGTGCCAGTAGTCGAGGGGACTATGGCTACACCTTC
V gene: TRBV15; clone size: .; D gene: .; CDR3 length: 14; J gene: TRBJ1-3; CDR3 protein: CATSRDVGGNTIYF; CDR3 DNA: TGTGCCACCAGCAGAGACGTAGGGGGAAACACCATATATTTT
V gene: TRBV19; clone size: .; D gene: .; CDR3 length: 12; J gene: TRBJ1-6; CDR3 protein: CASSIGNSPLHF; CDR3 DNA: TGTGCCAGTAGTATAGGGAATTCACCCCTCCACTTT
V gene: TRBV7-3; clone size: .; D gene: .; CDR3 length: 16; J gene: TRBJ2-1; CDR3 protein: CASSLRGRGSYNEQFF; CDR3 DNA: TGTGCCAGCAGCTTAAGGGGGCGGGGATCCTACAATGAGCAGTTCTTC
V gene: TRBV7-6; clone size: .; D gene: .; CDR3 length: 16; J gene: TRBJ2-3; CDR3 protein: CASSLGAGGMGDTQYF; CDR3 DNA: TGTGCCAGCAGCTTAGGGGCTGGGGGGATGGGAGATACGCAGTATTTT
V gene: TRBV9; clone size: .; D gene: TRBD2; CDR3 length: 18; J gene: TRBJ2-2; CDR3 protein: CASSATSGGAANTGELFF; CDR3 DNA: TGTGCCAGCAGCGCAACTAGCGGGGGGGCAGCGAACACCGGGGAGCTGTTTTTT
V gene: TRBV6-5; clone size: .; D gene: .; CDR3 length: 15; J gene: TRBJ1-2; CDR3 protein: CASTSARAGYLGYTF; CDR3 DNA: TGTGCCAGCACCTCAGCACGGGCGGGGTATCTGGGCTACACCTTC
V gene: TRBV11-2; clone size: once; D gene: .; CDR3 length: 15; J gene: TRBJ2-7; CDR3 protein: CASSLAAESSYEQYF; CDR3 DNA: TGTGCCAGCAGCTTAGCGGCAGAAAGCTCCTACGAGCAGTACTTC
V gene: TRBV27; clone size: few; D gene: .; CDR3 length: 16; J gene: TRBJ1-5; CDR3 protein: CASRDIKSNSNQPQHF; CDR3 DNA: TGTGCCAGTCGGGACATAAAGTCCAATAGCAATCAGCCCCAGCATTTT
V gene: TRBV9; clone size: .; D gene: TRBD1; CDR3 length: 18; J gene: TRBJ2-3; CDR3 protein: CASSVGRGQGLYTDTQYF; CDR3 DNA: TGTGCCAGCAGCGTAGGTCGGGGACAGGGGCTATACACAGATACGCAGTATTTT
V gene: TRBV5-4; clone size: .; D gene: .; CDR3 length: 15; J gene: TRBJ2-3; CDR3 protein: CASSQSRQTTDTQYF; CDR3 DNA: TGTGCCAGCAGCCAAAGCCGACAGACCACAGATACGCAGTATTTT
V gene: TRBV9; clone size: few; D gene: .; CDR3 length: 19; J gene: TRBJ2-1; CDR3 protein: CASSPSIGRVVVSYNEQFF; CDR3 DNA: TGTGCCAGCAGCCCCTCTATTGGACGCGTGGTGGTCTCCTACAATGAGCAGTTCTTC
V gene: TRBV15; clone size: .; D gene: .; CDR3 length: 16; J gene: TRBJ2-5; CDR3 protein: CATSRERGRGQETQYF; CDR3 DNA: TGTGCCACCAGCAGAGAGAGGGGCCGGGGACAAGAGACCCAGTACTTC
V gene: TRBV27; clone size: once; D gene: TRBD1; CDR3 length: 18; J gene: TRBJ2-7; CDR3 protein: CASSPRTGGVFLSYEQYF; CDR3 DNA: TGTGCCAGCAGTCCTCGGACAGGGGGGGTGTTCTTAAGCTACGAGCAGTACTTC
V gene: TRBV23-1; clone size: once; D gene: .; CDR3 length: 16; J gene: TRBJ2-5; CDR3 protein: CASSQFFWAGEETQYF; CDR3 DNA: TGCGCCAGCAGTCAATTTTTTTGGGCAGGTGAAGAGACCCAGTACTTC
V gene: TRBV28; clone size: .; D gene: .; CDR3 length: 15; J gene: TRBJ1-2; CDR3 protein: CASSRSGTRVYGYTF; CDR3 DNA: TGTGCCAGCAGTCGCTCCGGGACAAGGGTCTATGGCTACACCTTC
V gene: TRBV10-3; clone size: .; D gene: TRBD1; CDR3 length: 14; J gene: TRBJ2-7; CDR3 protein: CAISVGTGAYEQYF; CDR3 DNA: TGTGCCATCAGTGTGGGGACAGGGGCCTACGAGCAGTACTTC
V gene: TRBV19; clone size: once; D gene: .; CDR3 length: 12; J gene: TRBJ1-2; CDR3 protein: CASSFRPDGYTF; CDR3 DNA: TGTGCCAGTAGTTTCCGACCGGATGGCTACACCTTC
V gene: TRBV20-1; clone size: .; D gene: .; CDR3 length: 15; J gene: TRBJ2-7; CDR3 protein: CSASRGWGISYEQYF; CDR3 DNA: TGCAGTGCGAGTCGGGGGTGGGGTATATCCTACGAGCAGTACTTC
V gene: TRBV9; clone size: few; D gene: .; CDR3 length: 14; J gene: TRBJ1-4; CDR3 protein: CASSFRGGNEKLFF; CDR3 DNA: TGTGCCAGCAGCTTCAGGGGTGGGAATGAAAAACTGTTTTTT
V gene: TRBV7-3; clone size: .; D gene: .; CDR3 length: 14; J gene: TRBJ2-7; CDR3 protein: CASSLGGTSYEQYF; CDR3 DNA: TGTGCCAGCAGCCTCGGAGGGACTTCCTACGAGCAGTACTTC
V gene: TRBV19; clone size: .; D gene: .; CDR3 length: 14; J gene: TRBJ1-1; CDR3 protein: CASTKRRGGTEAFF; CDR3 DNA: TGTGCCAGTACAAAGAGGCGGGGCGGCACTGAAGCTTTCTTT
V gene: TRBV5-4; clone size: .; D gene: TRBD1; CDR3 length: 14; J gene: TRBJ1-1; CDR3 protein: CASSLEGALAEAFF; CDR3 DNA: TGTGCCAGCAGCTTGGAGGGGGCTCTTGCTGAAGCTTTCTTT
V gene: TRBV6-5; clone size: .; D gene: .; CDR3 length: 15; J gene: TRBJ1-1; CDR3 protein: CASRPRGVENTEAFF; CDR3 DNA: TGTGCCAGCAGACCGAGGGGAGTGGAGAACACTGAAGCTTTCTTT
V gene: TRBV9; clone size: .; D gene: TRBD2; CDR3 length: 19; J gene: TRBJ2-3; CDR3 protein: CASSSPASGGQLKTDTQYF; CDR3 DNA: TGTGCCAGCAGCTCCCCGGCTAGCGGGGGCCAGCTTAAGACAGATACGCAGTATTTT
V gene: TRBV4-1; clone size: .; D gene: .; CDR3 length: 15; J gene: TRBJ1-2; CDR3 protein: CASSQGVGQFYGYTF; CDR3 DNA: TGCGCCAGCAGCCAAGGGGTAGGACAGTTCTATGGCTACACCTTC
V gene: TRBV12-3/TRBV12-4; clone size: .; D gene: .; CDR3 length: 13; J gene: TRBJ2-1; CDR3 protein: CASRPDRYNEQFF; CDR3 DNA: TGTGCCAGCAGACCAGACAGATACAATGAGCAGTTCTTC
V gene: TRBV19; clone size: .; D gene: TRBD1; CDR3 length: 16; J gene: TRBJ2-1; CDR3 protein: CASSTLDRGRYNEQFF; CDR3 DNA: TGTGCCAGTAGTACCTTAGACAGGGGCAGGTACAATGAGCAGTTCTTC
V gene: TRBV7-2; clone size: few; D gene: TRBD1; CDR3 length: 15; J gene: TRBJ1-2; CDR3 protein: CASSSGTGRNYGYTF; CDR3 DNA: TGTGCCAGCAGCTCAGGGACAGGGCGTAACTATGGCTACACCTTC
V gene: TRBV30; clone size: .; D gene: .; CDR3 length: 13; J gene: TRBJ1-1; CDR3 protein: CAWSVQGNTEAFF; CDR3 DNA: TGTGCCTGGAGTGTACAAGGGAACACTGAAGCTTTCTTT
V gene: TRBV7-9; clone size: .; D gene: TRBD1; CDR3 length: 14; J gene: TRBJ1-5; CDR3 protein: CASSPDRGNQPQHF; CDR3 DNA: TGTGCCAGCAGCCCGGACAGGGGCAATCAGCCCCAGCATTTT
V gene: TRBV19; clone size: .; D gene: .; CDR3 length: 13; J gene: TRBJ1-1; CDR3 protein: CASSEEGNTEAFF; CDR3 DNA: TGTGCCAGTAGTGAGGAGGGGAACACTGAAGCTTTCTTT